The clone carrying this TCR beta chain was detected once. This entry belongs to a study of chemoradiotherapy in HPV16-positive cancers. Data came from immunoSEQ multiplex PCR; TCRdb stores just in-frame clones and leaves some out. The sample contains about 13,000 clones, around 85% of which appear only once. The germline V gene encodes CDR1 MGHRA and CDR2 YSYEKL. Losses at the gene ends were 1 base for V and 0 bases for J; bases not matched to a gene: 8. CDR3 length: 17 residues. The source is a human donor with HPV-associated anogenital cancer. The input for sequencing was blood, taken from a patient who underwent chemoradiotherapy. V usage is TRBV4-1 and J usage is TRBJ1-1, with TRBD1 matching 7 bases. The CDR3 DNA reads as TGCGCCAGCAGCCAAGTCTTGGGACAGATTATGAACACTGAAGCTTTCTTT. It translates to CASSQVLGQIMNTEAFF.